The 14 T cell receptor beta chains in this list originate from one sample, sequenced in a study of T cell responses to AZD1222 COVID-19 vaccine. Produced via immunoSEQ multiplex PCR; TCRdb's table is partial and in-frame only. The repertoire consists of 110,000 to 150,000 clones, with over 80% occurring once and the leading ten covering roughly 3.5%. This material consisted of peripheral blood, taken 28 days after the second AZD1222 dose. Every receptor here comes from an adult who received the AZD1222 COVID-19 vaccine.

To note about this clone: At one of its ends the junction is not consistent with the germline gene, which may arise from a read error. V and J are TRBV6-2 or TRBV6-3 and TRBJ2-7; D could derive from TRBD1 or TRBD2 (5 bases each). The CDR3 has 11 residues. Germline values: CDR1 MNHEY, CDR2 SVGEGT. CDR3 loop: CASSSGPLEDF. CDR3 in DNA: TGTGCCAGCAGTTCGGGACCCCTCGAGGACTTC.

CDR3: CASSQDRQGVGYTF. The CDR3 region has the DNA TGCGCCAGCAGCCAAGATAGACAGGGCGTTGGCTACACCTTC. V usage is TRBV4-3 and J usage is TRBJ1-2; 7 nucleotides align to TRBD1. The CDR3 sequence is 14 residues long. From germline, CDR1 is LGHNA and CDR2 YSLEER. J gave up 7 bases and V 0 bases, and 5 bases lay outside the gene matches.

The chain has TRBV27 and TRBJ2-3, with TRBD1 matching 7 bases. V trimming: 6 bases; J trimming: 4 bases; junction bases outside the gene matches: 10. The CDR3 sequence is 15 residues long. The germline V gene has CDR1 MNHEY and CDR2 SMNVEV (reference sequence). This CDR3 is CASRPLTGWADTQYF. CDR3 in DNA: TGTGCCAGCAGGCCCTTGACAGGGTGGGCAGATACGCAGTATTTT.

The V call is TRBV24-1, the J call TRBJ1-1; D perhaps matches TRBD1 (5 bases). This CDR3 comprises 13 residues. Trimming cost V 3 bases and J 5 bases, with 9 bases left between them. Germline CDR1 is KGHDR and CDR2 is SFDVKD. The CDR3 loop reads CATSDQGGTEAFF. For the CDR3, the DNA is TGTGCCACCAGTGATCAGGGTGGGACTGAAGCTTTCTTT.

J is TRBJ1-3 and V is TRBV6-5; D is undetermined. The V gene lost 8 bases and the J gene lost 0 bases, with 11 bases spanning the gap. CDR3 length: 14 amino acids. CDR1 and CDR2 from the germline V gene are MNHEY and SVGAGI. Written as DNA, the CDR3 is TGTGCCAGCGCCCAGGCAGCCTCTGGAAACACCATATATTTT. Protein product: CASAQAASGNTIYF.

V gene TRBV14 combines with J gene TRBJ1-2; 7 bases fit TRBD1. Losses at the gene ends were 8 bases for V and 8 bases for J; bases not matched to a gene: 11. The CDR3 contains 13 residues. Germline V gene sequence: CDR1 SGHDN, CDR2 FVKESK. The CDR3 bases are TGTGCCAGCGGGACTGGGACAGTAGTAGGCTACACCTTC. Encoded protein: CASGTGTVVGYTF.

CDR3 nucleotides: TGCGCCAGCAGTCAGGGGGGGACTAGATTAGACGAGCAGTACTTC. Protein sequence: CASSQGGTRLDEQYF. V is TRBV23-1 and J is TRBJ2-7; 8 nucleotides align to TRBD2. TRBV23-1 is filed as an ORF, its function uncertain. This CDR3 is built from 15 residues. The V gene end was trimmed by 3 bases and the J gene end by 5 bases; junction bases not matched to a gene: 9.

This clone occurred a few times. The chain recombines TRBV30 with TRBJ1-4; D is undetermined. CDR3 length: 14 amino acids. V lost 1 base to trimming and J lost 8 bases, with 14 bases between them. CDR1 GTSNPN and CDR2 SVGIG come from the germline V gene (reference sequence). The chain's CDR3 is CAWSALTSGEKLFF. CDR3 in DNA: TGTGCCTGGAGTGCACTCACCTCCGGGGAAAAACTGTTTTTT.

The genes are TRBV18 and TRBJ1-1; D perhaps matches TRBD1 (5 bases). CDR3 length equals 15 residues. CDR1 and CDR2 from the germline V gene are KGHSH and LQKENI. Trimming shortened V by 1 base and J by 1 base, and 10 bases separated the two germline ends. The CDR3 loop is CASSPRDGWNTEAFF. The CDR3 region has the DNA TGTGCCAGCTCACCACGGGACGGATGGAACACTGAAGCTTTCTTT. The entire variable domain, with the rest obtained from reference TRBV18 and TRBJ1-1, is as follows: NAGVMQNPRHLVRRRGQEARLRCSPMKGHSHVYWYRQLPEEGLKFMVYLQKENIIDESGMPKERFSAEFPKEGPSILRIQQVVRGDSAAYFCASSPRDGWNTEAFFGQGTRLTVV.

The chain combines TRBV2 with TRBJ2-5, with TRBD2 matching over 7 bases. The CDR3 has 17 amino acids. The germline gives CDR1 SNHLY, CDR2 FYNNEI. V shed 1 base, J shed 2 bases, and the junction held 10 bases outside the gene matches. CDR3 protein: CASSEEGPRTRQETQYF. CDR3 nucleotides: TGTGCCAGCAGTGAAGAGGGACCTCGGACTAGGCAAGAGACCCAGTACTTC.

This clone was counted a single time. V is TRBV28 and J is TRBJ2-3; D may be TRBD2 (7 bases). V dropped 4 bases and J dropped 1 base, with 12 bases sitting between them. This CDR3 has 15 amino acids. Germline values: CDR1 MDHEN, CDR2 SYDVKM. The CDR3 DNA reads TGTGCCAGCAGTTCTGGGGGGGCCGGCACAGATACGCAGTATTTT. As protein: CASSSGGAGTDTQYF.

This clone is a singleton in its sample. The V call is TRBV7-9, the J call TRBJ2-1; TRBD2 aligns across 11 bases. CDR1 SEHNR and CDR2 FQNEAQ come from the germline V gene (reference sequence). V lost 1 base to trimming and J lost 8 bases; unmatched junction nucleotides: 4. The CDR3 loop spans 15 amino acids. CDR3 nucleotides: TGTGCCAGCAGCTTAGTAGCGGGAGGGCGATATGAGCAGTTCTTC. Amino acid sequence: CASSLVAGGRYEQFF.

The V and J genes are TRBV5-4 and TRBJ2-7; possibly TRBD2 for D (7 bases). The CDR3 is made up of 16 amino acids. Per germline, CDR1 SGHNT and CDR2 YYREEE (reference sequence). V dropped 4 bases and J dropped 0 bases, with 17 bases sitting between them. The CDR3 region has the DNA TGTGCCAGCAGCCCTGGGGGCGGCGGGAGCTCCTACGAGCAGTACTTC. The encoded protein is CASSPGGGGSSYEQYF.

This chain links TRBV27 with TRBJ1-2, with TRBD1 as a possible D gene (6 bases). The CDR3 has 17 residues. The V end lost 5 bases, the J end lost 7 bases, and 26 bases lay between the germline ends. Germline CDR1 MNHEY, CDR2 SMNVEV (reference sequence). CDR3 region: CASSPTPLLRGRSGYTF. Here the CDR3 DNA reads TGTGCCAGCAGTCCCACCCCCCTCCTCCGGGGGCGCAGTGGCTACACCTTC.